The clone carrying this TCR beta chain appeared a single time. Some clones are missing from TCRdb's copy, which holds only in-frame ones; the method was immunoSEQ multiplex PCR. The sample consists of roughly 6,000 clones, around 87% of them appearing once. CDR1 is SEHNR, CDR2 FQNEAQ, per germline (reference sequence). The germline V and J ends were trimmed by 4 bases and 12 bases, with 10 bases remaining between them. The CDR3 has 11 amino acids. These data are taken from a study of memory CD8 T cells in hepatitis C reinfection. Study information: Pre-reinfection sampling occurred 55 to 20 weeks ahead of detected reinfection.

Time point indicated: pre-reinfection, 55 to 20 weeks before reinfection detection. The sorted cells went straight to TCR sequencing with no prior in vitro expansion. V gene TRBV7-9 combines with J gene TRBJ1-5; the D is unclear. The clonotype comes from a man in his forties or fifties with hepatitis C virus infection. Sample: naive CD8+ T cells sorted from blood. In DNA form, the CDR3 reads TGTGCCAGCAGCTCGGGGAAAAACCAGCATTTT. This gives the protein CASSSGKNQHF.